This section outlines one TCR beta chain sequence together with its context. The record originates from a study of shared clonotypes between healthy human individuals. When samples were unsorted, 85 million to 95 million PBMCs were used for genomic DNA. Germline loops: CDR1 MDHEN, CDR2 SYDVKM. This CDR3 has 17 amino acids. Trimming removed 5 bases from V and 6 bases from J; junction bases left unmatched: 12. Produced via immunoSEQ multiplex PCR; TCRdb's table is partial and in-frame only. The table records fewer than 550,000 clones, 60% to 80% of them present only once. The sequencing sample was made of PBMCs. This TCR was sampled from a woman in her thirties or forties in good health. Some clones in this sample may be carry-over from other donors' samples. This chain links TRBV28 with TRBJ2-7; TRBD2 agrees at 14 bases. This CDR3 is CASSPAGTSGRSGEQYF. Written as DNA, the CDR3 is TGTGCCAGCAGTCCCGCCGGGACTAGCGGGAGAAGTGGCGAGCAGTACTTC.